Presented here are 32 T cell receptor beta chains from one specimen sequenced in a study of T cell repertoires in cytomegalovirus infection (dated 2019 in TCRdb). The reads were generated on an Illumina HiSeq 1500. TCRdb's own reprocessing of the public reads used fastp at Q25 and MiXCR and kept productive beta chains. Each CDR3 protein appears once, grouped with its most common genes and DNA. The sample yields about 200,000 distinct CDR3 sequences; roughly 9% were counted once. The top ten clonotypes cover about 4.6% of the sample. What was sequenced was PBMCs. The receptors come from a human donor in good health (CMV status not recorded). Some clones in this sample may be carry-over from other donors' samples.

This clonotype was seen a few times. The chain recombines TRBV6-2 or TRBV6-3 with TRBJ2-6, with D tentatively TRBD1 or TRBD2 (5 bases each). This CDR3 has 17 amino acids. Germline V gene lookup returns CDR1 MNHEY and CDR2 SVGEGT. Trimming took 4 bases from V and 4 from J, leaving 17 bases between them. The CDR3 protein is CASSWDGRSTGANVLTF. The CDR3 DNA follows: TGTGCCAGCAGTTGGGACGGTCGGAGTACCGGGGCCAACGTCCTGACTTTC.

The V gene is TRBV29-1, the J gene TRBJ2-5; 7 bases agree with TRBD2. Trimming removed 6 bases from V and 5 bases from J; junction bases left unmatched: 9. The CDR3 runs 13 residues. Germline V gene data show CDR1 as SQVTM and CDR2 as ANQGSEA. CDR3 protein: CSVGEGIRETQYF. In DNA form, the CDR3 reads TGCAGCGTGGGGGAGGGGATAAGGGAGACCCAGTACTTC.

This clonotype occurred many times. The V gene is TRBV6-2 or TRBV6-3, the J gene TRBJ2-5; 10 nucleotides line up with TRBD2. Trimming took 4 bases from V and 5 from J; bases not matched to a gene: 7. Germline V gene sequence: CDR1 MNHEY, CDR2 SVGEGT. This CDR3 region has 15 residues. CDR3 DNA: TGTGCCAGCAGTTCCCGAAGAGCGGGAGGGGAGACCCAGTACTTC. It specifies CASSSRRAGGETQYF.

Many counts were recorded for this clonotype. The CDR3 sequence is CASDVEKHGPPNSPLHF. CDR3 DNA sequence: TGTGCCAGCGACGTCGAGAAACATGGGCCACCCAATTCACCCCTCCACTTT. The rearrangement joins TRBV7-2 to TRBJ1-6; D gene uncertain. Trimming left V 8 bases short and J 7 bases short, with 24 bases between. Germline V gives CDR1 SGHTA, CDR2 FQGNSA. This CDR3 has 17 residues.

This clonotype was detected ten times or more. The chain joins TRBV18 to TRBJ2-2; 9 bases match TRBD1. Germline V gene data show CDR1 as KGHSH and CDR2 as LQKENI. V trimming: 3 bases; J trimming: 4 bases; junction bases outside the gene matches: 3. The CDR3 is 15 residues long. The chain's CDR3 is CASSPGQGSTGELFF. As DNA, the CDR3 is TGTGCCAGCTCACCGGGACAGGGATCCACCGGGGAGCTGTTTTTT.

In this sample, this clonotype turned up many times. This chain links TRBV7-9 with TRBJ2-1, with D uncertain. In germline, CDR1 is SEHNR, CDR2 FQNEAQ (reference sequence). This CDR3 region has 15 residues. Deletions cut 2 bases from V and 0 bases from J, with 8 bases between. The DNA for the CDR3 is TGTGCCAGCAGCTTATACCTAAACTCCTACAATGAGCAGTTCTTC. It encodes CASSLYLNSYNEQFF.

The sample holds many counts of this clonotype. Written as DNA, the CDR3 is TGTGCCAGCAGCTACCCGGGACAGGGGACTGAAGCTTTCTTT. Protein: CASSYPGQGTEAFF. The chain combines TRBV6-2 or TRBV6-3 with TRBJ1-1, with 10 bases aligning to TRBD1. V shed 6 bases and J 5 bases; nucleotides not matched to a gene: 6. This CDR3 has 14 residues. Germline V gene sequence: CDR1 MNHEY, CDR2 SVGEGT.

This chain uses TRBV30 with TRBJ2-5, with D possibly called TRBD1 or TRBD2 (5 bases each). This CDR3 has 13 amino acids. The germline V and J ends were trimmed by 5 bases and 1 base, with 11 bases remaining between them. CDR1 is GTSNPN, CDR2 SVGIG, per germline (reference sequence). The CDR3 sequence: CAWEPGRQETQYF. CDR3 bases: TGTGCCTGGGAGCCGGGACGCCAAGAGACCCAGTACTTC. Supplemented by reference TRBV30 and TRBJ2-5, the full variable domain reads SQTIHQWPATLVQPVGSPLSLECTVEGTSNPNLYWYRQAAGRGLQLLFYSVGIGQISSEVPQNLSASRPQDRQFILSSKKLLLSDSGFYLCAWEPGRQETQYFGPGTRLLVL.

The chain has TRBV15 and TRBJ2-1; TRBD2 aligns across 9 bases. Trimming removed 4 bases from V and 4 bases from J; junction bases left unmatched: 8. Germline V gene data show CDR1 as LNHNV and CDR2 as YYDKDF (reference sequence). The CDR3 sequence is 16 residues long. CDR3 in DNA: TGTGCCACCAGCACATTTGGAGCGGGGGGTTACAATGAGCAGTTCTTC. Translated, it gives CATSTFGAGGYNEQFF.

This clonotype was observed at least ten times. The chain recombines TRBV11-2 with TRBJ1-6, with D uncertain. This CDR3 region has 13 residues. Deletions cut 0 bases from V and 8 bases from J, with 5 bases between. CDR1 SGHAT and CDR2 FQNNGV come from the germline V gene. This CDR3 reads CASSLDLDSPLHF. CDR3 bases: TGTGCCAGCAGCTTAGATCTTGATTCACCCCTCCACTTT.

This clonotype was observed at least ten times. The rearrangement links TRBV28 to TRBJ1-1; TRBD1 is a possible D gene (5 bases). The germline V gene encodes CDR1 MDHEN and CDR2 SYDVKM. CDR3 length: 12 amino acids. V lost 6 bases, J lost 4 bases, and 9 bases lay in between. CDR3 sequence reads: CASRLGTTEAFF. The CDR3 DNA follows: TGTGCCAGCAGACTAGGGACCACTGAAGCTTTCTTT.

In this sample, this clonotype turned up a few times. The chain uses TRBV20-1 and TRBJ2-7, with no clear D. Germline CDR1 and CDR2: DFQATT and SNEGSKA (reference sequence). The CDR3 extends over 11 amino acids. With 2 bases removed from V and 7 bases from J, the gap between germline ends came to 9 bases. CDR3 amino acids: CSARFVGEQYF. CDR3 DNA sequence: TGCAGTGCTAGATTCGTGGGAGAGCAGTACTTC.

The CDR3 region is CSATLTYNEQFF. The CDR3, as DNA: TGCAGCGCAACCTTAACCTACAATGAGCAGTTCTTC. The chain employs TRBV29-1 and TRBJ2-1; D gene uncertain. This CDR3 region has 12 residues. CDR1 and CDR2 (germline): SQVTM, ANQGSEA. Between the trimmed V and J ends, which lost 7 bases and 2 bases, there was a span of 9 bases.

This clonotype was recorded many times. The rearrangement joins TRBV7-2 to TRBJ1-4, with unresolved D. Between the trimmed V and J ends, which lost 5 bases and 5 bases, there was a span of 15 bases. The CDR3 covers 15 residues. Germline CDR1 is SGHTA and CDR2 is FQGNSA. CDR3 sequence: CASSPSPVKNEKLFF. As DNA, the CDR3 is TGTGCCAGCAGCCCATCGCCGGTGAAGAATGAAAAACTGTTTTTT.

This clonotype was observed at least ten times. The chain carries TRBV7-2 and TRBJ2-3; no reliable D call. Germline lookup yields CDR1 SGHTA and CDR2 FQGNSA. V gave up 2 bases and J gave up 5 bases, with 11 bases separating them. This CDR3 has 14 residues. The CDR3 bases are TGTGCCAGCAGCTTACAAACAGTAAAAGATACGCAGTATTTT. It encodes CASSLQTVKDTQYF.

This clonotype was seen at least ten times. This chain links TRBV7-2 with TRBJ1-1; D gene uncertain. Germline-derived CDR1 and CDR2 are SGHTA and FQGNSA. This CDR3 has 11 amino acids. V lost 3 bases, J lost 9 bases, and 8 bases lay in between. DNA of the CDR3: TGTGCCAGCAGCTTCGGGCCCAAAGCTTTCTTT. It codes for CASSFGPKAFF.

As for this clonotype: Being one base from a much bigger clone, this may be a read error. The chain recombines TRBV7-2 with TRBJ1-1; D perhaps matches TRBD1 (6 bases). Trimming shortened V by 4 bases and J by 5 bases, and 14 bases separated the two germline ends. Germline-derived CDR1 and CDR2 are SGHTA and FQGNSA. This CDR3 has 14 residues. The CDR3 DNA follows: TGTGCCAGCAGCTCAAAACAGGGCGGTACTGAAGCTTTCTTT. This gives the protein CASSSKQGGTEAFF. The whole variable domain, remainder taken from reference TRBV7-2 and TRBJ1-1, is GAGVSQSPSNKVTEKGKDVELRCDPISGHTALYWYRQSLGQGLEFLIYFQGNSAPDKSGLPSDRFSAERTGGSVSTLTIQRTQQEDSAVYLCASSSKQGGTEAFFGQGTRLTVV.

J is TRBJ1-4 and V is TRBV5-1; D is uncertain. Germline V gives CDR1 SGHRS, CDR2 YFSETQ. V lost 5 bases to trimming and J lost 7 bases, with 18 bases between them. The CDR3 is 15 amino acids. In nucleotides, the CDR3 is TGCGCCAGCAGACTTTGGGAACAGCCGGGTGAAAAACTGTTTTTT. Residues: CASRLWEQPGEKLFF.

The chain recombines TRBV9 with TRBJ2-7, with TRBD1 identical over 9 bases. From germline, CDR1 is SGDLS and CDR2 YYNGEE. This CDR3 contains 14 residues. V shed 3 bases and J 6 bases; nucleotides not matched to a gene: 7. The CDR3: CASSASGTGSEQYF. The CDR3 DNA reads TGTGCCAGCAGCGCCTCGGGGACAGGGAGCGAGCAGTACTTC.

The rearrangement joins TRBV19 to TRBJ2-3; D is uncertain. Germline V gene lookup returns CDR1 LNHDA and CDR2 SQIVND (reference sequence). V gave up 5 bases and J gave up 6 bases, with 12 bases separating them. The CDR3 is made up of 13 amino acids. This CDR3 reads CASSSGQDDTQYF. The DNA for the CDR3 is TGTGCCAGTAGTTCCGGGCAAGACGATACGCAGTATTTT.

This clonotype was found many times. This chain joins TRBV11-3 and TRBJ2-1; the D gene is possibly TRBD2 (6 bases). The V and J ends lost 0 bases and 10 bases respectively, with 10 bases between them. Looked up from germline, CDR1 is SGHNT and CDR2 is YENEEA. This CDR3 has 13 residues. The CDR3 reads CASSLEEGVEQFF. CDR3 DNA sequence: TGTGCCAGCAGCTTAGAGGAGGGAGTCGAGCAGTTCTTC.

This rearrangement joins TRBV6-2 or TRBV6-3 to TRBJ2-7; D unresolved. Germline V lookup: CDR1 MNHEY, CDR2 SVGEGT. V was shortened by 0 bases and J by 0 bases, with 6 bases between the two germline ends. This CDR3 region has 14 residues. CDR3 coding DNA: TGTGCCAGCAGTTACTCAAAGATCTCCTACGAGCAGTACTTC. Protein product: CASSYSKISYEQYF.

This clonotype has ten or more counts. This chain connects TRBV6-2 or TRBV6-3 to TRBJ2-3; D is ambiguous. V dropped 7 bases and J dropped 9 bases, with 23 bases sitting between them. This CDR3 comprises 15 residues. Per germline, CDR1 MNHEY and CDR2 SVGEGT. This CDR3 reads CASTLGSDPAPTQYF. Written as DNA, the CDR3 is TGTGCCAGCACCCTCGGGTCGGACCCAGCCCCCACGCAGTATTTT.

This clonotype was recorded at least ten times. The chain carries TRBV7-2 and TRBJ1-1; TRBD1 might be the D (6 bases). Trimming took off 5 bases at V and 9 bases at J, with 28 bases between the two ends. The CDR3 contains 17 residues. CDR1 and CDR2 (germline): SGHTA, FQGNSA. The CDR3 DNA is TGTGCCAGCAGCAAACAGGGTCGGGACGCTATGAAGGGCCAAGCTTTCTTT. The encoded protein is CASSKQGRDAMKGQAFF.

This clonotype occurred a few times. The rearrangement uses TRBV9 and TRBJ2-7; D gene uncertain. This CDR3 is 13 amino acids long. CDR1 is SGDLS and CDR2 is YYNGEE in the germline V gene. The V and J ends lost 4 bases and 3 bases respectively, with 11 bases between them. As DNA, the CDR3 is TGTGCCAGCAGCTTCTCGCCCGACTACGAGCAGTACTTC. Translating gives CASSFSPDYEQYF.

Concerning this clonotype itself: No conserved phenylalanine or tryptophan is present at the end of the CDR3, so a read error is the likely explanation. No DNA is shown, since the ends of the CDR3 on it are uncertain; the CDR3 is the one TCRdb lists. The chain uses TRBV20-1 and TRBJ1-2. Germline V lookup: CDR1 DFQATT, CDR2 SNEGSKA (reference sequence). The CDR3 extends over 13 residues, inclusive of both ends. CDR3 sequence: CSASSSMGKNFPL.

The table lists this clonotype with a few counts. The genes are TRBV5-4 and TRBJ2-7; D perhaps matches TRBD2 (5 bases). This CDR3 is 15 amino acids long. The V end was cut by 4 bases, the J end by 1 base, with 15 bases between. Germline CDR1 is SGHNT and CDR2 is YYREEE (reference sequence). CDR3 bases: TGTGCCAGCAGCCACGGGATGGCTCCTTCCTACGAGCAGTACTTC. Amino acid sequence: CASSHGMAPSYEQYF.

The chain carries TRBV7-2 and TRBJ2-2, with 7 bases that match TRBD2. This CDR3 is built from 17 residues. Germline V gene lookup returns CDR1 SGHTA and CDR2 FQGNSA. J lost 6 bases, V lost 1 base, and 11 bases had no gene match. Here the CDR3 DNA reads TGTGCCAGCAGCTTAGTCGCATCAACAGCGGGGCCCGGGGAGCTGTTTTTT. Protein product: CASSLVASTAGPGELFF.

This clonotype was observed at least ten times. The chain recombines TRBV6-2 or TRBV6-3 with TRBJ2-7, with TRBD2 identical over 13 bases. The germline gives CDR1 MNHEY, CDR2 SVGEGT. The V gene end was trimmed by 4 bases and the J gene end by 6 bases; junction bases not matched to a gene: 6. The CDR3 sequence is 15 residues long. The CDR3 here is CASSSGLAGVSEQYF. The DNA of the CDR3 is TGTGCCAGCAGTTCCGGACTAGCGGGAGTAAGCGAGCAGTACTTC.

This clonotype was seen many times. The rearrangement joins TRBV28 to TRBJ2-3; 8 bases are a match to TRBD2. Germline CDR1 reads MDHEN; CDR2 reads SYDVKM. This CDR3 has 17 residues. The V and J ends lost 1 base and 4 bases, in that order; junction bases with no gene match: 10. For the CDR3, the DNA is TGTGCCAGCAGTTTATCTTCCGGGGGGGCCAGCGCAGATACGCAGTATTTT. This translates into CASSLSSGGASADTQYF.

This clonotype came up many times. This rearrangement joins TRBV7-2 to TRBJ1-3; D is unclear. This CDR3 comprises 13 residues. The V end was cut by 7 bases, the J end by 2 bases, with 9 bases between. Germline assignment: CDR1 SGHTA and CDR2 FQGNSA. The chain's CDR3 is CASTTVAGNTIYF. Written as DNA, the CDR3 is TGTGCCAGCACCACGGTAGCTGGAAACACCATATATTTT.

The CDR3 here is CSARGASGSYEQYF. The CDR3 coding sequence is TGCAGTGCTAGAGGGGCTAGCGGCTCCTACGAGCAGTACTTC. V usage is TRBV20-1 and J usage is TRBJ2-7, with TRBD2 matching 7 bases. Trimming took 1 base from V and 0 from J; bases not matched to a gene: 3. This CDR3 has 14 residues. Germline CDR1 reads DFQATT; CDR2 reads SNEGSKA (reference sequence).